Presented here are 9 T cell receptor beta chains from one specimen sequenced in a study of neoadjuvant nivolumab and ipilimumab in lung cancer. TCRdb's table, derived via immunoSEQ multiplex PCR, lists solely in-frame clones and lacks some. The data hold 24,000 or so clones, with more than 70% observed a single time. The source was peripheral blood, collected before neoadjuvant nivolumab, alone or with ipilimumab. The source of these receptors is an adult with non-small cell lung cancer.

This clone has just one count. The rearrangement links TRBV4-2 to TRBJ2-5, with TRBD2 matching over 9 bases. Germline V gene lookup returns CDR1 LGHNA and CDR2 YNFKEQ. Trimming removed 0 bases from V and 5 bases from J; junction bases left unmatched: 4. The CDR3 is 15 amino acids. The CDR3 protein is CASSQERGGLETQYF. The CDR3 DNA sequence: TGTGCCAGCAGCCAAGAGCGGGGGGGCCTGGAGACCCAGTACTTC.

This clone has more than one count but fewer than ten. This chain joins TRBV25-1 and TRBJ2-3; the D gene is possibly TRBD2 (5 bases). The ends were cut back, 8 bases at V and 4 bases at J, with 19 bases in the middle. This CDR3 has 15 residues. CDR1 MGHDK and CDR2 SYGVNS come from the germline V gene. The CDR3 reads CASGSGSSLADTQYF. The CDR3 nucleotides read TGTGCCAGCGGCAGCGGTAGCTCTCTGGCAGATACGCAGTATTTT. Together with reference TRBV25-1 and TRBJ2-3, the CDR3 gives the full variable domain: EADIYQTPRYLVIGTGKKITLECSQTMGHDKMYWYQQDPGMELHLIHYSYGVNSTEKGDLSSESTVSRIRTEHFPLTLESARPSHTSQYLCASGSGSSLADTQYFGPGTRLTVL.

The V gene is TRBV7-2, the J gene TRBJ1-1; no firm D call. V gave up 5 bases and J gave up 4 bases, with 11 bases separating them. This CDR3 has 13 amino acids. Germline loops: CDR1 SGHTA, CDR2 FQGNSA. CDR3 nucleotides: TGTGCCAGCAGCCCCCAGAGGGTCACTGAAGCTTTCTTT. It is translated as CASSPQRVTEAFF.

This chain connects TRBV19 to TRBJ2-2; D might be TRBD1 (6 bases). This CDR3 spans 15 amino acids. With 5 bases removed from V and 4 bases from J, the gap between germline ends came to 14 bases. The germline V gene has CDR1 LNHDA and CDR2 SQIVND (reference sequence). The CDR3 DNA reads as TGTGCCAGTAGTCTCTCAAACAGGGTCACCGGGGAGCTGTTTTTT. Translated, it gives CASSLSNRVTGELFF.

This clone has only a few counts. The CDR3: CASSQSRGDNSPLHF. CDR3 bases: TGCGCCAGCAGCCAATCCCGGGGTGACAATTCACCCCTCCACTTT. This chain links TRBV4-3 with TRBJ1-6; D not certain. Germline loops: CDR1 LGHNA, CDR2 YSLEER. V was trimmed by 2 bases and J by 7 bases, leaving 12 bases between them. The length of the CDR3 is 15 residues.

The chain uses TRBV2 and TRBJ1-1; D remains ambiguous. Germline V lookup: CDR1 SNHLY, CDR2 FYNNEI. Trimming removed 4 bases at V and 1 base at J, with 10 bases between. CDR3 size: 14 residues. DNA of the CDR3: TGTGCCAGCAGTGTGGGTCAGTGGAACACTGAAGCTTTCTTT. Translated: CASSVGQWNTEAFF.

This clone was recorded a few times. This sequence joins TRBV7-6 and TRBJ2-7; the D gene is possibly TRBD1 (5 bases). Germline V lookup: CDR1 SGHVS, CDR2 FNYEAQ. Deletions cut 1 base from V and 2 bases from J, with 9 bases between. This CDR3 comprises 14 residues. DNA of the CDR3: TGTGCCAGCAGCTTAGGGCAGGGAACCTACGAGCAGTACTTC. It codes for CASSLGQGTYEQYF.

The gene calls are TRBV28 and TRBJ1-5; D possibly corresponds to TRBD1 (5 bases). From germline, CDR1 is MDHEN and CDR2 SYDVKM. The V end was cut by 8 bases, the J end by 6 bases, with 14 bases between. The CDR3 length is 13 residues. The CDR3 loop is CASGLGGGQPQHF. CDR3 nucleotide sequence: TGTGCCAGCGGCTTGGGGGGGGGTCAGCCCCAGCATTTT.

This rearrangement joins TRBV5-4 to TRBJ2-2; 12 nucleotides match TRBD2. The CDR3 covers 17 residues. The germline CDR1 and CDR2 sequences are SGHNT and YYREEE (reference sequence). The ends lost 3 bases at V and 2 bases at J; junction bases unmatched: 5. The CDR3 region is CASSSLAGGDNTGELFF. The CDR3 DNA follows: TGTGCCAGCAGCTCCCTAGCGGGGGGGGATAACACCGGGGAGCTGTTTTTT.